This T cell receptor (beta chain) derives from a study of cytomegalovirus exposure and HLA in healthy donors. In germline, CDR1 is SNHLY, CDR2 FYNNEI. V gave up 10 bases and J gave up 3 bases; unmatched junction bases: 13. The CDR3 is 16 amino acids. Study outcomes and limitations: The study labeled 164 TCR beta chains cytomegalovirus-associated. CMV antigen specificity of three CMV-associated chains was confirmed in vitro.

Generated by immunoSEQ multiplex PCR, the TCRdb table keeps only in-frame clones and is missing some. The profile shows about 280,000 clones, approximately 90% of them singletons. With regard to this clone: What it binds is unknown.

The chain recombines TRBV2 with TRBJ1-2, with 11 bases matching TRBD1. The sample consisted of PBMCs. The source is a woman between 18 and 30 years old in good health and CMV-seronegative. In DNA, the CDR3 is TGTGCCACCGGGCCGAGGACAGGGGGCGCAGACTATGGCTACACCTTC. Its translation is CATGPRTGGADYGYTF.